This paragraph covers one T cell receptor (beta chain) sequence. CDR1 is MDHEN, CDR2 SYDVKM, per germline. V gave up 5 bases and J gave up 2 bases; unmatched junction bases: 10. CDR3 length: 16 amino acids. The data were obtained in a study of T cell changes during pregnancy in multiple sclerosis. TCRdb's copy holds only in-frame clones and misses some; the assay was immunoSEQ multiplex PCR. The sample contains about 87,000 clones, 93% of which appear only once. This chain connects TRBV28 to TRBJ2-7; 9 bases line up with TRBD2. The specimen was peripheral blood, collected in the third trimester of pregnancy. The origin of this receptor is a female donor in good health, enrolled as a control in a pregnancy study. CDR3 DNA: TGTGCCAGCAGTCCCTGGACTAGCGCGACTCCCTACGAGCAGTACTTC. Its protein product is CASSPWTSATPYEQYF.